Given below is one TCR beta chain in context. MiXCR, applied by TCRdb to the PCR reads, yields one record per CDR3 protein. The sample has tens of thousands of distinct CDR3 sequences, about 50% seen once. This entry belongs to a study of CD4 and CD8 cells across lung adenocarcinoma regions. This CDR3 is built from 15 residues. Germline V CDR1 and CDR2: SGHAT, FQNNGV. The clonotype was recovered from a female donor with lung adenocarcinoma. The CD4 and CD8 labels of this study may be unreliable. The chain joins TRBV11-2 to TRBJ2-1; TRBD1 aligns across 8 bases. Judging by the DNA end, TRBJ2-7 fits better; the J call may be wrong. The sample comprised CD8+ T cells from the center of a lung tumor. This chain's CDR3 is CASSLNGQGRYEQYF. The CDR3 DNA is TGTGCCAGCAGCCTCAATGGACAGGGCCGCTACGAGCAGTACTTC.